The 32 T cell receptor beta chains below all came from one sample that was sequenced in a study of blood T cell repertoires in COVID-19. TCRdb keeps only in-frame clones here, not all; method: immunoSEQ multiplex PCR. The sample records around 140,000 clones, 77% being singletons. Specimen: peripheral blood. The receptors here all came from a woman between 50 and 59 years old with active or convalescent COVID-19.

This clone turned up a few times. The chain links TRBV7-9 to TRBJ1-2, with 7 bases aligning to TRBD1. The CDR3 totals 15 residues. The germline V gene has CDR1 SEHNR and CDR2 FQNEAQ (reference sequence). The V segment lost 7 bases and the J segment 8 bases; nucleotides outside the gene matches: 16. The CDR3 region has the DNA TGTGCCAGCACAAACCTTGACAGGGTGGAGGAGGGCTACACCTTC. Its protein is CASTNLDRVEEGYTF.

This clone was detected only once. The rearrangement links TRBV5-1 to TRBJ2-3; 12 bases agree with TRBD2. The germline V gene has CDR1 SGHRS and CDR2 YFSETQ. Trimming removed 3 bases from V and 2 bases from J; junction bases left unmatched: 7. The CDR3 consists of 17 residues. Here the CDR3 reads CASSSLLAGGYTDTQYF. The DNA of the CDR3 is TGCGCCAGCAGCTCCCTACTAGCGGGGGGCTACACAGATACGCAGTATTTT. Using reference TRBV5-1 and TRBJ2-3 for the parts outside the CDR3, the full variable domain is KAGVTQTPRYLIKTRGQQVTLSCSPISGHRSVSWYQQTPGQGLQFLFEYFSETQRNKGNFPGRFSGRQFSNSRSEMNVSTLELGDSALYLCASSSLLAGGYTDTQYFGPGTRLTVL.

The chain employs TRBV10-3 and TRBJ1-5, with 8 bases aligning to TRBD1. In germline, CDR1 is ENHRY, CDR2 SYGVKD. V was pared by 10 bases and J by 1 base, with 6 bases of the junction left unmatched. The CDR3 is 14 amino acids. The CDR3 loop is CATRQGASNQPQHF. Here the CDR3 DNA reads TGTGCCACTCGTCAGGGGGCAAGCAATCAGCCCCAGCATTTT.

The rearrangement links TRBV2 to TRBJ2-3; TRBD2 matches at 9 bases. V was pared by 4 bases and J by 2 bases, with 7 bases of the junction left unmatched. Germline CDR1 reads SNHLY; CDR2 reads FYNNEI. The CDR3 spans 16 residues. CDR3 DNA sequence: TGTGCCAGCAGTGGGCGGGGGGGCCCCCACACAGATACGCAGTATTTT. Translating gives CASSGRGGPHTDTQYF.

The V and J genes are TRBV19 and TRBJ1-4; D might be TRBD1 (5 bases). Germline-derived CDR1 and CDR2 are LNHDA and SQIVND (reference sequence). The V gene lost 4 bases and the J gene lost 8 bases, with 14 bases spanning the gap. There are 14 residues in the CDR3. The CDR3 sequence is CASSKLGGGEKLFF. The CDR3 region has the DNA TGTGCCAGTAGTAAACTCGGGGGAGGCGAAAAACTGTTTTTT.

The sample holds one count of this clone. CDR3 in amino acids: CASRSSYNSPLHF. In nucleotides, the CDR3 is TGTGCCAGCAGGAGCTCCTATAATTCACCCCTCCACTTT. The rearrangement joins TRBV4-2 to TRBJ1-6; D is uncertain. The CDR3 sequence is 13 residues long. Germline CDR1 LGHNA, CDR2 YNFKEQ. V was pared by 6 bases and J by 0 bases, with 3 bases between.

This clone was found once. This rearrangement joins TRBV9 to TRBJ2-5; 10 bases fit TRBD1. Germline lookup yields CDR1 SGDLS and CDR2 YYNGEE. The CDR3 consists of 15 residues. V was pared by 2 bases and J by 5 bases, with 6 bases of the junction left unmatched. The CDR3: CASSVGTGETETQYF. The CDR3 DNA is TGTGCCAGCAGCGTGGGGACAGGGGAGACGGAGACCCAGTACTTC.

The chain uses TRBV5-1 and TRBJ2-2, with 7 bases that match TRBD1. The CDR3 has 14 amino acids. Trimming took 3 bases from V and 5 from J; bases not matched to a gene: 4. Germline lookup yields CDR1 SGHRS and CDR2 YFSETQ. CDR3 sequence: CASSYTTGTGELFF. In DNA, the CDR3 is TGCGCCAGCAGCTATACGACAGGGACCGGGGAGCTGTTTTTT.

This clone was seen just once. The chain joins TRBV7-3 to TRBJ2-2, with 11 bases matching TRBD2. Germline CDR1 is SGHTA and CDR2 is FQGTGA. Unmatched junction bases numbered 5, after V lost 5 bases and J lost 3 bases. CDR3 length: 16 amino acids. The CDR3 DNA sequence: TGTGCCAGCAGCCCCAATAGCGGGGGGGACACCGGGGAGCTGTTTTTT. This translates into CASSPNSGGDTGELFF.

This chain uses TRBV18 with TRBJ2-1; TRBD1 might be the D (6 bases). This CDR3 has 14 residues. Germline CDR1 reads KGHSH; CDR2 reads LQKENI. V gave up 6 bases and J gave up 0 bases, with 9 bases separating them. The chain's CDR3 is CASSQGPSYNEQFF. The CDR3 nucleotides are TGTGCCAGCTCCCAGGGGCCCTCCTACAATGAGCAGTTCTTC.

The chain links TRBV28 to TRBJ1-1; D unresolved. Trimming removed 3 bases at V and 5 bases at J, with 7 bases between. The length of the CDR3 is 12 residues. CDR1 is MDHEN, CDR2 SYDVKM, per germline. The CDR3 sequence: CASSFGATEAFF. Written as DNA, the CDR3 is TGTGCCAGCAGTTTCGGAGCTACTGAAGCTTTCTTT. Based on the CDR3 plus reference TRBV28 and TRBJ1-1, the full variable domain is DVKVTQSSRYLVKRTGEKVFLECVQDMDHENMFWYRQDPGLGLRLIYFSYDVKMKEKGDIPEGYSVSREKKERFSLILESASTNQTSMYLCASSFGATEAFFGQGTRLTVV.

This clone appeared a single time. The genes are TRBV5-8 and TRBJ2-4, with TRBD1 identical over 9 bases. Germline CDR1 is SGHTS and CDR2 is YDEGEE. This CDR3 contains 14 residues. Losses at the gene ends were 4 bases for V and 7 bases for J; bases not matched to a gene: 6. Written as DNA, the CDR3 is TGTGCCAGCAGCCCGGGGACAGGGCGGAACATTCAGTACTTC. This encodes CASSPGTGRNIQYF.

This clone showed up just a few times. J is TRBJ1-3 and V is TRBV9; 8 bases map to TRBD1. Germline V lookup: CDR1 SGDLS, CDR2 YYNGEE. The CDR3 is made up of 11 amino acids. The CDR3 coding sequence is TGTTGGACAGGGATGGTCAACACCATATATTTT. Translating gives CWTGMVNTIYF.

This chain joins TRBV11-2 and TRBJ2-7; TRBD1 aligns across 7 bases. The trim removed 4 bases at V and 2 bases at J, leaving 8 bases unmatched. Germline CDR1 is SGHAT and CDR2 is FQNNGV. This CDR3 is built from 15 residues. CDR3 bases: TGTGCCAGCAGCTCGGATTTTACAGGGGCCTACGAGCAGTACTTC. It codes for CASSSDFTGAYEQYF. Drawing the rest from reference TRBV11-2 and TRBJ2-7, the complete variable domain is EAGVAQSPRYKIIEKRQSVAFWCNPISGHATLYWYQQILGQGPKLLIQFQNNGVVDDSQLPKDRFSAERLKGVDSTLKIQPAKLEDSAVYLCASSSDFTGAYEQYFGPGTRLTVT.

The sample holds many counts of this clone. The sample contains more than one DNA sequence encoding this CDR3. This sequence joins TRBV18 and TRBJ1-5; TRBD1 might be the D (6 bases). V lost 4 bases and J 4 bases, leaving 8 bases between the germline ends. Germline assignment: CDR1 KGHSH and CDR2 LQKENI. This CDR3 is built from 13 residues. The CDR3 region is CASSRQDNQPQHF. The CDR3 nucleotides are TGTGCCAGCTCACGACAGGATAATCAGCCCCAGCATTTT.

The chain couples TRBV2 to TRBJ1-6; 9 positions agree with TRBD1. The CDR3 length is 16 residues. Germline V CDR1 and CDR2: SNHLY, FYNNEI. Unmatched junction bases numbered 12, after V lost 6 bases and J lost 9 bases. CDR3 bases: TGTGCCAGCAGACCGGGACAGGGATTCGTGGGTTCACCCCTCCACTTT. This codes for CASRPGQGFVGSPLHF.

This chain connects TRBV6-2 or TRBV6-3 to TRBJ1-1; the D gene is possibly TRBD1 (6 bases). The CDR3 sequence is 16 residues long. Germline CDR1 reads MNHEY; CDR2 reads SVGEGT. V was shortened by 2 bases and J by 0 bases, with 13 bases between the two germline ends. The CDR3 sequence: CASSYPRGALNTEAFF. In DNA form, the CDR3 reads TGTGCCAGCAGTTACCCTCGGGGGGCCCTGAACACTGAAGCTTTCTTT.

The chain couples TRBV6-5 to TRBJ2-2, with D perhaps matching TRBD1 (5 bases). This CDR3 region has 15 residues. Trimming cost V 4 bases and J 1 base, with 10 bases left between them. Germline loops: CDR1 MNHEY, CDR2 SVGAGI. CDR3 protein: CASSSSRVNTGELFF. CDR3 DNA: TGTGCCAGCAGTTCCAGCAGGGTGAACACCGGGGAGCTGTTTTTT.

The genes are TRBV6-5 and TRBJ2-3; D perhaps matches TRBD2 (6 bases). The V end lost 5 bases, the J end lost 0 bases, and 9 bases lay between the germline ends. The germline V gene has CDR1 MNHEY and CDR2 SVGAGI. The CDR3 has 14 residues. The CDR3 is CASSPLASTDTQYF. The CDR3 region has the DNA TGTGCCAGCAGTCCACTAGCTAGCACAGATACGCAGTATTTT.

The chain combines TRBV7-2 with TRBJ2-7; D may be TRBD1 (6 bases). V was pared by 1 base and J by 6 bases, with 19 bases between. The CDR3 sequence is 16 residues long. Looked up from germline, CDR1 is SGHTA and CDR2 is FQGNSA. Here the CDR3 DNA reads TGTGCCAGCAGCTTAGTATTTGGGTCAGGGGAACGCGAGCAGTACTTC. Translation gives CASSLVFGSGEREQYF.

This clone was counted a single time. The chain has TRBV28 and TRBJ2-7, with D possibly TRBD1 on 6 matching bases. The germline V gene encodes CDR1 MDHEN and CDR2 SYDVKM. V lost 6 bases and J 0 bases, leaving 15 bases between the germline ends. CDR3 length: 15 amino acids. This chain's CDR3 is CASRSNRAPSYEQYF. The CDR3 coding sequence is TGTGCCAGCAGGTCCAACAGGGCCCCCTCCTACGAGCAGTACTTC.

The J gene is TRBJ1-1, the V gene TRBV9; 8 bases are shared with TRBD1. The V gene's germline CDR1 is SGDLS and CDR2 YYNGEE. J lost 1 base, V lost 3 bases, and 5 bases had no gene match. This CDR3 contains 15 residues. DNA for the CDR3: TGTGCCAGCAGCGCACGGACAGGGAGGAACACTGAAGCTTTCTTT. Amino acids: CASSARTGRNTEAFF.

The chain uses TRBV7-8 and TRBJ1-4; D is perhaps TRBD1 (6 bases). V lost 5 bases and J lost 4, with 8 bases in between. The CDR3 has 13 residues. Germline CDR1 SGHVS, CDR2 FQNEAQ. The CDR3 region is CASSQGRNEKLFF. The CDR3 DNA reads TGTGCCAGCAGCCAGGGGCGTAATGAAAAACTGTTTTTT. The entire variable domain, with the rest obtained from reference TRBV7-8 and TRBJ1-4, is as follows: GAGVSQSPRYKVAKRGQDVALRCDPISGHVSLFWYQQALGQGPEFLTYFQNEAQLDKSGLPSDRFFAERPEGSVSTLKIQRTQQEDSAVYLCASSQGRNEKLFFGSGTQLSVL.

This clone was observed once. The V gene is TRBV2, the J gene TRBJ1-1; 8 nucleotides match TRBD1. The CDR3 sequence is 14 residues long. Trimming removed 1 base from V and 5 bases from J; junction bases left unmatched: 3. The germline V gene encodes CDR1 SNHLY and CDR2 FYNNEI. The CDR3 sequence: CASSEGTGKTEAFF. In DNA, the CDR3 is TGTGCCAGCAGTGAAGGGACAGGGAAAACTGAAGCTTTCTTT.

V gene TRBV6-2 or TRBV6-3 combines with J gene TRBJ1-2; 7 bases are shared with TRBD1. V shed 2 bases, J shed 5 bases, and the junction held 8 bases outside the gene matches. The germline V gene encodes CDR1 MNHEY and CDR2 SVGEGT. The CDR3 consists of 15 residues. CDR3 DNA sequence: TGTGCCAGCAGTTACAACAGGGGCGCCCTATATGGCTACACCTTC. Translation: CASSYNRGALYGYTF.

The J gene is TRBJ2-2, the V gene TRBV5-4; the match to TRBD2 covers 8 bases. This CDR3 comprises 17 residues. Germline CDR1 and CDR2: SGHNT and YYREEE (reference sequence). Unmatched junction bases numbered 13, after V lost 3 bases and J lost 6 bases. The CDR3 bases are TGTGCCAGCAGCTCCAGAGGAGCCGGGGGGGCAGCCGGGGAGCTGTTTTTT. Translating gives CASSSRGAGGAAGELFF.

V usage is TRBV7-9 and J usage is TRBJ2-7, with 9 bases that match TRBD1. Germline V gives CDR1 SEHNR, CDR2 FQNEAQ (reference sequence). V lost 5 bases to trimming and J lost 4 bases; unmatched junction nucleotides: 12. The CDR3 has 16 amino acids. The CDR3 sequence: CASSTPGTGRTYEQYF. DNA of the CDR3: TGTGCCAGCAGCACACCCGGGACAGGGCGAACTTACGAGCAGTACTTC.

This rearrangement joins TRBV2 to TRBJ2-7, with a possible D match to TRBD2 (6 bases). This CDR3 has 14 residues. Trimming took 2 bases from V and 7 from J, leaving 15 bases between them. The germline gives CDR1 SNHLY, CDR2 FYNNEI. For the CDR3, the DNA is TGTGCCAGCAGTGAACGGGGGTTAAGAGGGGAGCAGTACTTC. It encodes CASSERGLRGEQYF.

Comment on this clone: The same CDR3 arises from other DNA sequences in this sample as well. The V gene is TRBV7-2, the J gene TRBJ2-3; the D gene is possibly TRBD2 (6 bases). CDR3 length: 14 amino acids. V shed 3 bases and J shed 3 bases, with 10 bases lying between them. Germline V gene data show CDR1 as SGHTA and CDR2 as FQGNSA. DNA of the CDR3: TGTGCCAGCAGCTTTTCCGGGAGTACAGATACGCAGTATTTT. Translating gives CASSFSGSTDTQYF.

This chain joins TRBV3-1 (or the pseudogene TRBV3-2) and TRBJ1-5; D gene unclear. CDR1 and CDR2 from the germline V gene are LGHDT and YNNKEL (reference sequence). The V and J ends lost 0 bases and 3 bases respectively, with 9 bases between them. This CDR3 is built from 15 residues. The CDR3 here is CASSQDISNNQPQHF. The DNA for the CDR3 is TGTGCCAGCAGCCAAGATATCAGTAACAATCAGCCCCAGCATTTT.

The chain is built from TRBV5-4 and TRBJ2-7; 8 bases agree with TRBD1. This CDR3 spans 14 amino acids. Germline V gene data show CDR1 as SGHNT and CDR2 as YYREEE (reference sequence). V trimming: 0 bases; J trimming: 7 bases; junction bases outside the gene matches: 6. CDR3 region: CASSLDGRGQEQYF. The CDR3 DNA reads TGTGCCAGCAGCTTGGATGGCAGGGGGCAAGAGCAGTACTTC.

Written as DNA, the CDR3 is TGTGCCAGCAGGATGGACAGGGCCAGGAACACCATATATTTT. Protein product: CASRMDRARNTIYF. V is TRBV28 and J is TRBJ1-3; 8 nucleotides match TRBD1. V was pared by 6 bases and J by 7 bases, with 8 bases of the junction left unmatched. Germline V gene sequence: CDR1 MDHEN, CDR2 SYDVKM. The CDR3 contains 14 residues.